The 15 T cell receptor beta chains in this list originate from one sample, sequenced in a study of T cells in Graves' hyperthyroidism and ophthalmopathy (dated by TCRdb to about 2019). The method was multiplex PCR. The run used an Illumina HiSeq 2000. TCR beta CDR3 regions were amplified from RNA transcripts. The TCR CDR3 was subjected to a first round of RT-PCR using the HTBI primer set and the Qiagen OneStep RT-PCR kit. Using fastp trimming at Q25 and MiXCR clonotype assembly, TCRdb reanalyzed the public sequencing data and kept in-frame beta chains. Rows matching on CDR3 protein sequence are summarized as one entry with the most common DNA and genes. The sample table lists 650,000 to 850,000 distinct CDR3 sequences, over 15% of them with a count of one. The ten biggest clones cover around 15% of the sample. The material sequenced was blood. Receptors originate from a woman between 45 and 65 years old with Graves' hyperthyroidism that later progressed to Graves' ophthalmopathy.

For this clonotype: A much larger clone lies a single base off, so this may be a read error. The chain carries TRBV7-8 and TRBJ1-1, with D hard to call. CDR1 is SGHVS, CDR2 FQNEAQ, per germline. Trimming took off 5 bases at V and 5 bases at J, with 18 bases between the two ends. CDR3 length equals 15 residues. The CDR3 DNA follows: TGTGCCAGCAGCCTTGCGGAGCTAGGATGGACTGAAGCTTTCTTT. Its protein product is CASSLAELGWTEAFF.

The chain combines TRBV6-1 with TRBJ2-2, with D uncertain. V was cut by 7 bases and J by 1 base, with 7 bases left in between. Germline loops: CDR1 MNHNS, CDR2 SASEGT. There are 13 residues in the CDR3. CDR3 DNA sequence: TGTGCCAGCAACAGAAGGAACACCGGGGAGCTGTTTTTT. Translating it yields CASNRRNTGELFF.

Ten or more counts support this clonotype. The chain has TRBV7-8 and TRBJ2-5; 7 bases match TRBD2. With 5 bases clipped from V and 5 bases from J, the junction kept 11 bases outside the gene matches. Germline V lookup: CDR1 SGHVS, CDR2 FQNEAQ. The CDR3 runs to 15 residues. CDR3 sequence: CASSPVGGALETQYF. The CDR3 nucleotides are TGTGCCAGCAGCCCCGTGGGAGGGGCCCTCGAGACCCAGTACTTC.

This chain links TRBV27 with TRBJ1-2; the match to TRBD1 covers 9 bases. The germline gives CDR1 MNHEY, CDR2 SMNVEV (reference sequence). After removal of 6 bases from V and 8 bases from J, the junction contained 16 bases not matched to a gene. The CDR3 has 16 amino acids. In DNA form, the CDR3 reads TGTGCCAGCAGCCTGGGGACAGGGACGACTATCAGCGGCTACACCTTC. Translation: CASSLGTGTTISGYTF.

The V call is TRBV20-1, the J call TRBJ2-3; TRBD2 aligns across 8 bases. CDR1 is DFQATT, CDR2 SNEGSKA, per germline (reference sequence). The CDR3 loop spans 15 amino acids. V lost 3 bases and J lost 6; bases outside the gene matches: 11. The CDR3 here is CSARSGGTGTDTQYF. The CDR3 nucleotides are TGCAGTGCTAGGTCGGGGGGGACCGGAACCGATACGCAGTATTTT.

This clonotype has at least ten counts. The chain uses TRBV12-3 or TRBV12-4 and TRBJ2-3, with D perhaps TRBD2 (7 bases). Trimming took 3 bases from V and 6 from J, leaving 13 bases between them. The CDR3 totals 14 residues. The CDR3 bases are TGTGCCAGCAGTTTTGGGGGGGGGCCGGATACGCAGTATTTT. It is translated as CASSFGGGPDTQYF.

V and J are TRBV29-1 and TRBJ2-7; TRBD1 matches 7 bases. The CDR3 is 12 residues long. The germline V gene encodes CDR1 SQVTM and CDR2 ANQGSEA. V lost 7 bases, J lost 3 bases, and 6 bases stayed unmatched. In DNA form, the CDR3 reads TGCAGCGCCGGACAGGATTTCTACGAGCAGTACTTC. It translates to CSAGQDFYEQYF.

V is TRBV12-3 or TRBV12-4 and J is TRBJ1-3; maybe TRBD1 (5 bases). The CDR3 is 15 amino acids. V was clipped by 7 bases and J by 2 bases, with 15 bases between them. The CDR3 spells CASTRDSEAGNTIYF. CDR3 bases: TGTGCCAGCACCCGAGACAGTGAGGCTGGAAACACCATATATTTT.

This clonotype was observed at least ten times. The J gene is TRBJ1-2, the V gene TRBV20-1; D unresolved. The CDR3 consists of 12 residues. The V end lost 1 base, the J end lost 4 bases, and 7 bases lay between the germline ends. Germline values: CDR1 DFQATT, CDR2 SNEGSKA (reference sequence). The DNA of the CDR3 is TGCAGTGCTAGAGTCGGGGTCTATGGCTACACCTTC. It codes for CSARVGVYGYTF.

This clonotype showed up many times. V gene TRBV11-2 combines with J gene TRBJ2-7, with 7 nucleotides matching TRBD1. This CDR3 region has 15 residues. Germline trimming cut 5 bases from V and 4 bases from J; bases unmatched to any gene: 11. Germline-derived CDR1 and CDR2 are SGHAT and FQNNGV. CDR3 amino acids: CASSPSARTGYEQYF. Written as DNA, the CDR3 is TGTGCCAGCAGCCCCTCCGCTCGGACAGGATACGAGCAGTACTTC. Full variable domain (missing parts from reference TRBV11-2 and TRBJ2-7): EAGVAQSPRYKIIEKRQSVAFWCNPISGHATLYWYQQILGQGPKLLIQFQNNGVVDDSQLPKDRFSAERLKGVDSTLKIQPAKLEDSAVYLCASSPSARTGYEQYFGPGTRLTVT.

This clonotype was detected a few times. It may be a read error: a sequence one base away is much more abundant. Here the CDR3 reads CASSEDSAYGYTF. CDR3 nucleotides: TGTGCCAGCAGTGAAGATTCAGCCTATGGCTACACCTTC. The rearrangement links TRBV2 to TRBJ1-2; the D is unclear. The germline gives CDR1 SNHLY, CDR2 FYNNEI. The CDR3 sequence is 13 residues long. Trimming took off 1 base at V and 4 bases at J, with 7 bases between the two ends.

This clonotype was seen repeatedly, ten times or more. The genes are TRBV3-1 and TRBJ1-2; D remains ambiguous. The V and J ends lost 0 bases and 4 bases respectively, with 9 bases between them. Germline V gene lookup returns CDR1 LGHDT and CDR2 YNNKEL (reference sequence). This CDR3 is built from 14 residues. This CDR3 reads CASSQDLGFYGYTF. In DNA, the CDR3 is TGTGCCAGCAGCCAAGATCTTGGTTTCTATGGCTACACCTTC. Drawing the rest from reference TRBV3-1 and TRBJ1-2, the complete variable domain is DTAVSQTPKYLVTQMGNDKSIKCEQNLGHDTMYWYKQDSKKFLKIMFSYNNKELIINETVPNRFSPKSPDKAHLNLHINSLELGDSAVYFCASSQDLGFYGYTFGSGTRLTVV.

The J gene is TRBJ1-2, the V gene TRBV4-1, with D unresolved. This CDR3 region has 12 residues. Trimming stripped 1 base from V and 8 bases from J, with 8 bases between. From germline, CDR1 is MGHRA and CDR2 YSYEKL. CDR3 protein: CASSQGGWGYTF. CDR3 coding DNA: TGCGCCAGCAGCCAAGGAGGGTGGGGCTACACCTTC.

This clonotype appeared a few times. The rearrangement joins TRBV20-1 to TRBJ1-1, with 7 nucleotides matching TRBD1. Trimming at V came to 0 bases and at J to 3 bases, leaving 7 bases not matched to a gene. The CDR3 consists of 15 residues. From germline, CDR1 is DFQATT and CDR2 SNEGSKA (reference sequence). CDR3 bases: TGCAGTGCTAGAGATTCGGCCAGGGGGGACACTGAAGCTTTCTTT. Translating gives CSARDSARGDTEAFF.

This chain links TRBV19 with TRBJ1-5, with D tentatively TRBD1 (5 bases). The CDR3 sequence is 16 residues long. CDR1 is LNHDA, CDR2 SQIVND, per germline (reference sequence). V was cut by 5 bases and J by 5 bases, with 19 bases left in between. This CDR3 reads CASSYHAGRNDQPQHF. The CDR3 DNA sequence: TGTGCCAGTAGTTACCACGCAGGGCGTAATGATCAGCCCCAGCATTTT.